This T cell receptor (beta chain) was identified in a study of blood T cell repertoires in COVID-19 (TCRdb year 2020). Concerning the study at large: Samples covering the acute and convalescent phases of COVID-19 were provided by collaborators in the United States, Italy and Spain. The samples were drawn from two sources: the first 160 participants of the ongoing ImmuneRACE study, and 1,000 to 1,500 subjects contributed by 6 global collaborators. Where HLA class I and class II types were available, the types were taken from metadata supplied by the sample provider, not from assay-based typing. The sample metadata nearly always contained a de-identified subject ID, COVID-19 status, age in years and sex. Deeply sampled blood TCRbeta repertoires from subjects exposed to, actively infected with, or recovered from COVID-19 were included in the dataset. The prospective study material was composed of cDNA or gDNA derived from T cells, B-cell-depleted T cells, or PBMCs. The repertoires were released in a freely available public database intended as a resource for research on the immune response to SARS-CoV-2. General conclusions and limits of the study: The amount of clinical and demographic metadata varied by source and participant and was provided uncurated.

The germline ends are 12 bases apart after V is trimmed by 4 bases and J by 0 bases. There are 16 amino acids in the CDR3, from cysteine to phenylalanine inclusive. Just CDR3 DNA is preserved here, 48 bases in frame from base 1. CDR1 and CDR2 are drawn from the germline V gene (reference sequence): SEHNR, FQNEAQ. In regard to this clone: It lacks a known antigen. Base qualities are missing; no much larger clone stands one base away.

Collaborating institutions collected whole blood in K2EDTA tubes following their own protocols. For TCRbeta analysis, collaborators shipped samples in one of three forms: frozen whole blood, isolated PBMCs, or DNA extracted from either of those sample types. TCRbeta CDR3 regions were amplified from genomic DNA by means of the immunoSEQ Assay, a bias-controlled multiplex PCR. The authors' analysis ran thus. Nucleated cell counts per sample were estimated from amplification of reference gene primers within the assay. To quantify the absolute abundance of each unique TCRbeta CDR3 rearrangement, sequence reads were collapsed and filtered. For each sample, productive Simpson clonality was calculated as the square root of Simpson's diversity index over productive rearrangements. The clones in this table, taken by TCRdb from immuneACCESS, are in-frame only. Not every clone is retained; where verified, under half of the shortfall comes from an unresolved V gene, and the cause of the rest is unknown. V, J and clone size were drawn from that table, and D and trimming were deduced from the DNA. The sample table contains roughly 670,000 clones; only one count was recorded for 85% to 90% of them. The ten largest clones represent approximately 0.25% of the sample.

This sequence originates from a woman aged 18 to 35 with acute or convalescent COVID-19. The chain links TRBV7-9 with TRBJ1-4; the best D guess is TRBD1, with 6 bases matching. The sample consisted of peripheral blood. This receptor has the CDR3 CASSSPWTATNEKLFF. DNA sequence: TGTGCCAGCAGCTCCCCGTGGACAGCAACTAATGAAAAACTGTTTTTT.